This is a list of T cell receptor beta chains from one sample in a study of cytomegalovirus exposure and HLA in healthy donors. The data were produced by immunoSEQ multiplex PCR, yet TCRdb's version contains in-frame clones alone and is incomplete. Of approximately 100,000 clones in the sample, roughly 82% were seen once. The source material was PBMCs. These receptors all come from a woman aged 18-30 years in good health and CMV-seronegative. Each CDR3 is given with its conserved first and last residue.

v_gene	j_gene	CDR3aa
TRBV7-3	TRBJ1-1	CASSQMGQPNTEAFF
TRBV6-1	TRBJ1-3	CASSERVLTGWGNTIYF
TRBV5-4	TRBJ1-1	CASGARVNTEAFF
TRBV29-1	TRBJ2-7	CSVEDGWTSGSYEQYF
TRBV7-2	TRBJ2-1	CASSLVASDEQFF
TRBV28	TRBJ2-3	CASRYTSSNTQYF
TRBV19	TRBJ1-2	CASSHLQYNYGYTF
TRBV9	TRBJ1-6	CASSASEVSPLHF
TRBV25-1	TRBJ2-7	CASSQAPYYEQYF
TRBV7-9	TRBJ1-6	CSTSPGSSYNSPLHF
TRBV5-1	TRBJ2-7	CASSPNWGGTYEQYF